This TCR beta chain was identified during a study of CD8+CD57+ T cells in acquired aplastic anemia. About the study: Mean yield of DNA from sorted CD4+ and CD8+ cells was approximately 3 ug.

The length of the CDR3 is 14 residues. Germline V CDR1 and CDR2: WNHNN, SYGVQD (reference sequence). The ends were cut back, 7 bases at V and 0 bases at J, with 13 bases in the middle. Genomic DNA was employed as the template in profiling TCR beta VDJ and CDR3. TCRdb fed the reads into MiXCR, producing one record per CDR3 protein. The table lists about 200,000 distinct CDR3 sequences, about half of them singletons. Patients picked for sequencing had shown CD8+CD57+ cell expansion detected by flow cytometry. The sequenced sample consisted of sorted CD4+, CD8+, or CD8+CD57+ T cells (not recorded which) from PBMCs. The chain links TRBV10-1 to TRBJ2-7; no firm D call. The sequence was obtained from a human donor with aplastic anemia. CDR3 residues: CASTQRQDSYEQYF. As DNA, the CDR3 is TGCGCCAGCACCCAAAGGCAGGACTCCTACGAGCAGTACTTC.